The following is a T cell receptor (beta chain) sequence with its context. Its cognate antigen is unknown. TCRdb ran MiXCR on the RACE reads and lists one entry per CDR3 protein. The sample has approximately 52,000 distinct CDR3 sequences; more than 9% are singletons. The time point is: pre-sensitization, week 0. Specified treatment: therapeutic diphenylcyclopropenone sensitization with weekly scalp DPC. Extraction of total RNA was performed on unfractionated whole blood. V dropped 7 bases and J dropped 6; count of bases not matched to a gene: 11. Germline V gene lookup returns CDR1 ENHRY and CDR2 SYGVKD. The CDR3 runs to 16 residues. These data belong to a study of human T cells and chemical hapten exposure. Study results and caveats: Sensitization with DPC brought no change to TCRs above 1 in 1000 in frequency.

The sequenced sample was whole blood, obtained in connection with sensitization to the hapten diphenylcyclopropenone (DPC). V is TRBV10-3 and J is TRBJ2-2, with TRBD1 matching over 10 bases. The receptor's source is a woman aged 25 to 45 with alopecia areata. Some clones in this sample may be carry-over from other donors' samples. Here the CDR3 reads CAITSAPTGGSGELFF. The CDR3 DNA reads TGTGCCATCACCAGCGCCCCGACAGGGGGCTCCGGGGAGCTGTTTTTT.